In its sample, the clone carrying this T cell receptor beta chain was seen many times. Its matching antigen is unknown. Germline-derived CDR1 and CDR2 are SGHTA and FQGNSA. Trimming left V 3 bases short and J 0 bases short, with 21 bases between. The CDR3 is made up of 18 amino acids. This entry comes from a study of neurological immune-mediated disorders. Findings of the study overall: The absence of any CDR3 amino acid sequence shared by expanded clones across subjects suggests that repertoires were private in all groups. With the multiple sclerosis repertoire cluster, neither clinical nor MRI features showed any association. While HTLV-1-associated myelopathy showed the greatest TCR clonal expansion, multiple sclerosis showed the least, falling below healthy controls.

The cDNA was generated through 5'RACE incorporating 10-nucleotide random UMIs. TCRdb reprocessed the 5' RACE reads with MiXCR, giving one entry per CDR3 protein. The data show 110,000 or so distinct CDR3 sequences, about 3.4% seen once. J is TRBJ2-7 and V is TRBV7-2, with TRBD1 as a possible D gene (5 bases). This clonotype was obtained from a young woman with multiple sclerosis. The sequenced sample consisted of PBMCs. This CDR3 is CASSFFSATGPSSYEQYF. CDR3 sequence (DNA): TGTGCCAGCAGCTTTTTCTCAGCTACAGGTCCTTCCTCCTACGAGCAGTACTTC. The whole variable domain, remainder taken from reference TRBV7-2 and TRBJ2-7, is GAGVSQSPSNKVTEKGKDVELRCDPISGHTALYWYRQSLGQGLEFLIYFQGNSAPDKSGLPSDRFSAERTGGSVSTLTIQRTQQEDSAVYLCASSFFSATGPSSYEQYFGPGTRLTVT.